The source of this TCR beta chain is a study of blood T cell repertoires in COVID-19. For the study at large: Sites across the United States, Italy and Spain contributed samples from acute and convalescent COVID-19. From T cells, B-cell-depleted T cells, or PBMCs came the material, which was cDNA or gDNA.

Trimming took off 4 bases at V and 9 bases at J, with 16 bases between the two ends. The CDR3 has 13 amino acids. Germline V gene sequence: CDR1 SGDLS, CDR2 YYNGEE. Original handling: Researchers report that nucleated cell counts were estimated from reference gene primer amplification. Generated by immunoSEQ multiplex PCR, the TCRdb table keeps only in-frame clones and is missing some. The V and J calls and clone size were taken over from that table, and D and trimming were inferred from the DNA. The sample records hundreds of thousands of clones, less than 90% being singletons. Material: peripheral blood. The source is a woman aged 80 or over with active or convalescent COVID-19. The genes are TRBV9 and TRBJ1-2; possible D gene TRBD1, 6 bases. This CDR3 reads CASSLPGADRYTF. CDR3 nucleotide sequence: TGTGCCAGCAGCCTACCAGGGGCAGATCGCTACACCTTC.